The rows below give T cell receptor beta chains drawn from one sample of a study of shared clonotypes between healthy human individuals. Clones were read by immunoSEQ multiplex PCR, and TCRdb kept only the in-frame ones, dropping some. Of about 2 million clones listed, about 95% are singletons. The sequenced sample consisted of naive CD4+ T cells sorted from blood. The receptor set was obtained from a man between 18 and 35 years old in good health. Both conserved end residues are part of each CDR3. A D gene is named only where the DNA matches it firmly. Clone size is stated in some rows and not others, as once, few, many or a class when expanded.

>TRBV10-3|-|-|TRBJ2-7
CAISGPGNYEQYF
TGTGCCATCAGTGGGCCAGGAAACTACGAGCAGTACTTC
>TRBV10-1|-|few|TRBJ1-5
CASRGRERLGSNQPQHF
TGCGCCAGCAGGGGCAGGGAGAGGCTAGGTAGCAATCAGCCCCAGCATTTT
>TRBV28|TRBD2|-|TRBJ2-3
CASSFGLASTDTQYF
TGTGCCAGCAGTTTCGGACTAGCTAGCACAGATACGCAGTATTTT
>TRBV6-6|-|-|TRBJ1-2
CASYRDKIGYTF
TGTGCCTCGTACCGGGACAAAATTGGCTACACCTTC
>TRBV18|TRBD2|once|TRBJ2-5
CASSPLWGLGGETQYF
TGTGCCAGCTCACCACTATGGGGACTAGGAGGGGAGACCCAGTACTTC
>TRBV10-1|-|-|TRBJ2-3
CASSDLTDTQYF
TGCGCCAGCAGTGACCTTACAGATACGCAGTATTTT
>TRBV2|-|-|TRBJ2-7
CASRHPALGWGEQYF
TGTGCCAGCAGACACCCCGCTCTGGGATGGGGGGAGCAGTACTTC
>TRBV28|TRBD1|-|TRBJ1-2
CATTTGDRHGYTF
TGTGCCACAACGACAGGGGATCGTCACGGCTACACCTTC
>TRBV2|-|-|TRBJ1-5
CASNSGDQGQPQHF
TGTGCCAGCAATAGCGGGGACCAAGGACAGCCCCAGCATTTT
>TRBV6-5|-|-|TRBJ2-3
CASSYSNPRSDTQYF
TGTGCCAGCAGTTACTCGAACCCCAGGTCAGATACGCAGTATTTT
>TRBV5-1|-|-|TRBJ2-1
CASSSTGPSHEQFF
TGCGCCAGCAGCTCGACGGGACCCTCACATGAGCAGTTCTTC
>TRBV5-6|-|-|TRBJ2-7
CASSWGVVASMNEQYF
TGTGCCAGCAGCTGGGGTGTGGTAGCGTCGATGAACGAGCAGTACTTC
>TRBV18|-|-|TRBJ2-7
CASSPVDLSYEQYF
TGTGCCAGCTCACCCGTTGACCTATCCTACGAGCAGTACTTC
>TRBV10-3|-|-|TRBJ1-3
CASTTDTHSGNTIYF
TGTGCCAGCACTACCGACACTCACTCTGGAAACACCATATATTTT
>TRBV21-1|-|-|TRBJ2-5
CASSKRAGYQETQYF
TGTGCCAGCAGCAAAAGGGCGGGATACCAAGAGACCCAGTACTTC
>TRBV5-1|-|-|TRBJ2-5
CASSSTIYGGETQYF
TGCGCCAGCAGCTCCACCATTTACGGGGGTGAGACCCAGTACTTC